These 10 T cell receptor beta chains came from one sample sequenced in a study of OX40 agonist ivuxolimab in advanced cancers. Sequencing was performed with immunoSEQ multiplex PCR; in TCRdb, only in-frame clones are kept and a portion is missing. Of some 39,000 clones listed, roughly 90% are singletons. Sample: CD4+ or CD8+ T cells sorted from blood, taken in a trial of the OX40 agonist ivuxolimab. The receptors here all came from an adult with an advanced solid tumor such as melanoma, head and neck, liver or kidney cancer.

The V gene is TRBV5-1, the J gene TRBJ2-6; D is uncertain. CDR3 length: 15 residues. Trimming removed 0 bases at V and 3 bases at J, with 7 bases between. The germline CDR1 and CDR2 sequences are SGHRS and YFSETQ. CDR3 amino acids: CASSLAEIGANVLTF. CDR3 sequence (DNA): TGCGCCAGCAGCTTGGCCGAAATTGGGGCCAACGTCCTGACTTTC.

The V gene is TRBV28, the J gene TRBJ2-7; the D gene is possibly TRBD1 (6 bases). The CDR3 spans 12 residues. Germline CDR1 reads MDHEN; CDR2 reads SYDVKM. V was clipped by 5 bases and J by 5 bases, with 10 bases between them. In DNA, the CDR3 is TGTGCCAGCAGTCCAGGGGTTCACGAGCAGTACTTC. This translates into CASSPGVHEQYF. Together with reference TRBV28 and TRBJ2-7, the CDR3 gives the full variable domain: DVKVTQSSRYLVKRTGEKVFLECVQDMDHENMFWYRQDPGLGLRLIYFSYDVKMKEKGDIPEGYSVSREKKERFSLILESASTNQTSMYLCASSPGVHEQYFGPGTRLTVT.

In DNA form, the CDR3 reads TGTGCCAGCAGTTTAGGGTTCAGAGAGAACACTGAAGCTTTCTTT. This gives the protein CASSLGFRENTEAFF. The chain employs TRBV27 and TRBJ1-1; D is ambiguous. Trimming took off 2 bases at V and 1 base at J, with 11 bases between the two ends. Germline CDR1 and CDR2: MNHEY and SMNVEV (reference sequence). The CDR3 is 15 amino acids.

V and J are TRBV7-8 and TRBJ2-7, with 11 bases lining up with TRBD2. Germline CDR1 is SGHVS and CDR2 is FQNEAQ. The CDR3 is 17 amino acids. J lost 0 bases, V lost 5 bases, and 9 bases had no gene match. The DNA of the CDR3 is TGTGCCAGCAGCAGGGGGATAGCGGGAGGGAGCTCCTACGAGCAGTACTTC. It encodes CASSRGIAGGSSYEQYF.

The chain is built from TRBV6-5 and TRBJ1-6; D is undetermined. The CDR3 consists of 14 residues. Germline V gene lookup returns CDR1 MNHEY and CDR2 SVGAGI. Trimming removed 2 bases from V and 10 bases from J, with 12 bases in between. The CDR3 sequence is CASSYSGRASPLHF. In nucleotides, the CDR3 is TGTGCCAGCAGTTACAGTGGGAGAGCGTCACCCCTCCACTTT.

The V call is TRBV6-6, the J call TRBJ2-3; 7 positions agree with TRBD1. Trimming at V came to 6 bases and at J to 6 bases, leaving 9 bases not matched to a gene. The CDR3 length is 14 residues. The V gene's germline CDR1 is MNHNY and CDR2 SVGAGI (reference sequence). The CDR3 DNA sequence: TGTGCCAGCAGCAATTACAGGGGTGGCGATACGCAGTATTTT. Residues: CASSNYRGGDTQYF.

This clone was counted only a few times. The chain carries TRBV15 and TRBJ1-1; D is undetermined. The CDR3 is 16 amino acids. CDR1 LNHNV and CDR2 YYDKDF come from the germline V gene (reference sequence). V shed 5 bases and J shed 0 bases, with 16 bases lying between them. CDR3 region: CATSPRWYPVNTEAFF. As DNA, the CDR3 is TGTGCCACCAGCCCGAGATGGTATCCGGTGAACACTGAAGCTTTCTTT.

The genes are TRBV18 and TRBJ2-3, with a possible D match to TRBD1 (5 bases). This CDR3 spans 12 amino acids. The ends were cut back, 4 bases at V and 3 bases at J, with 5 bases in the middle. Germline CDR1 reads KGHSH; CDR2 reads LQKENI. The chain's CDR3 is CASSRQTDTQYF. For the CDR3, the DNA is TGTGCCAGCTCACGACAGACAGATACGCAGTATTTT.

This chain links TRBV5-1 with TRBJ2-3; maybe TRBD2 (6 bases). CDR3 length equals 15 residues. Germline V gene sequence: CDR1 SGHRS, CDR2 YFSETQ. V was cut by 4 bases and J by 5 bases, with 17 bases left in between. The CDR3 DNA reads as TGCGCCAGCAGCCGTATCGGGGGTGAGCGAGATACGCAGTATTTT. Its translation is CASSRIGGERDTQYF.

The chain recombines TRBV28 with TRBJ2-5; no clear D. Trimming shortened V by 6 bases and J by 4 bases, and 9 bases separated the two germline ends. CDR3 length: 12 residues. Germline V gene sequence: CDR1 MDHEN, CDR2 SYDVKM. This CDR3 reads CASSRIGETQYF. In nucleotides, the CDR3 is TGTGCCAGCAGCCGGATCGGAGAGACCCAGTACTTC.